This record looks at one T cell receptor (beta chain) sequence and its context. The antigen is unknown. This CDR3 has 16 residues. V was cut by 4 bases and J by 11 bases, with 26 bases left in between. Germline values: CDR1 SGHTA, CDR2 FQGNSA. Profiled with immunoSEQ multiplex PCR; TCRdb holds only in-frame clones, not every one. This repertoire shows around 8,000 clones, 78% found once; its top ten account for around a tenth. The data originate from a study of immune evolution from preneoplasia to lung adenocarcinoma. The study's findings and limits: Compared with EGFR-mutant or double wild-type lesions, KRAS-mutant nodules were more clonal. Top clone share appeared to fall from AAH through AIS, MIA, adenocarcinoma.

Patients had resection in Japan or China between about 2014 and 2018. Two lung cancer pathologists independently confirmed each histologic diagnosis. The rearrangement links TRBV7-2 to TRBJ1-1; the D gene is possibly TRBD1 (5 bases). Sequenced material: FFPE minimally invasive lung adenocarcinoma tissue. The clonotype originates from an older donor with lung adenocarcinoma. The DNA for the CDR3 is TGTGCCAGCAGCTCAGTGGGAGGAGGCCTAGACCGGGGGGCTTTCTTT. Its translation is CASSSVGGGLDRGAFF.